A selection of T cell receptor beta chains follows, all from one sample in a study of T cell repertoires in cytomegalovirus infection. MiXCR was run by TCRdb on the reads, yielding one entry per CDR3 protein. Among fewer than 1,000,000 distinct CDR3 sequences, approximately 31% were seen once, and the ten largest hold roughly an eighth. These receptors have no known antigen. Sample: cultured CD8+ T cells from PBMCs, taken from culture after CMV antigen stimulation. These receptors came from a human donor in good health (CMV status not recorded). Some clones in this sample may be carry-over from other donors' samples. Both conserved end residues are part of each CDR3. The D gene is left open where the match is weak. Only part of the rows carry a size: once, few, many, or a class if the clone is expanded.

J,size,V,D,CDR3,DNA
TRBJ2-5,few,TRBV28,TRBD2,CASSLFSGETQYF,TGTGCCAGCAGTTTATTTAGCGGGGAGACCCAGTACTTC
TRBJ2-1,NA,TRBV10-1,NA,CANGTKIYNEQFF,TGCGCCAACGGGACAAAAATTTACAATGAGCAGTTCTTC
TRBJ2-3,NA,TRBV5-1,NA,CASSLVHRVTDTQYF,TGCGCCAGCAGCTTGGTCCACAGAGTCACAGATACGCAGTATTTT
TRBJ2-3,NA,TRBV13,TRBD1,CASSSAGGQGITDTQYF,TGTGCCAGCAGCTCTGCCGGAGGACAGGGGATCACAGATACGCAGTATTTT
TRBJ2-2,NA,TRBV25-1,NA,CASSEWTGQNTGELFF,TGTGCCAGCAGTGAATGGACCGGACAGAACACCGGGGAGCTGTTTTTT
TRBJ2-3,NA,TRBV27,TRBD2,CASSIRGGRSDTQYF,TGTGCCAGCAGTATACGGGGGGGCCGGTCCGATACGCAGTATTTT
TRBJ2-1,many,TRBV6-2/TRBV6-3,TRBD2,CASTLGGEQFF,TGTGCCAGCACCCTGGGGGGGGAGCAGTTCTTC
TRBJ2-1,few,TRBV7-6,NA,CASSPNQGNEQFF,TGTGCCAGCAGTCCCAACCAGGGCAATGAGCAGTTCTTC
TRBJ1-3,few,TRBV14,NA,CASSQAFNWDLIF,TGTGCCAGCAGCCAAGCCTTCAACTGGGACTTGATTTTT
TRBJ1-2,NA,TRBV10-3,NA,CAIRGTDNYGYTF,TGTGCCATCAGGGGCACCGATAACTATGGCTACACCTTC
TRBJ1-3,NA,TRBV4-1,NA,CASSQDNWGNTIYF,TGCGCCAGCAGCCAGGACAATTGGGGAAACACCATATATTTT
TRBJ1-1,many,TRBV11-2,NA,CASSLSRGSTEAFF,TGTGCCAGCAGCCTTAGCAGAGGGTCCACTGAAGCTTTCTTT
TRBJ1-1,NA,TRBV5-1,NA,CASSLPGGRVDTEAFF,TGCGCCAGCAGCTTACCGGGTGGTAGGGTGGACACTGAAGCTTTCTTT
TRBJ2-2,few,TRBV19,TRBD1,CASYRGAYTGELFF,TGTGCCAGTTACAGGGGGGCCTACACCGGGGAGCTGTTTTTT
TRBJ2-2,NA,TRBV7-3,NA,CASSFRGFRSSNTGELFF,TGTGCCAGCAGCTTCCGGGGGTTTCGCTCTTCGAACACCGGGGAGCTGTTTTTT
TRBJ2-7,few,TRBV6-5,TRBD1,CASRPGRDRSYEQYF,TGTGCCAGCAGACCCGGCAGGGACAGGTCTTACGAGCAGTACTTC
TRBJ1-2,few,TRBV7-9,NA,CASSLGPGWGYTF,TGTGCCAGCAGCTTAGGGCCGGGTTGGGGCTACACCTTC
TRBJ1-3,NA,TRBV28,TRBD1,CASSPRTGTSGNTIYF,TGTGCCAGCAGTCCCCGGACAGGAACCTCTGGAAACACCATATATTTT